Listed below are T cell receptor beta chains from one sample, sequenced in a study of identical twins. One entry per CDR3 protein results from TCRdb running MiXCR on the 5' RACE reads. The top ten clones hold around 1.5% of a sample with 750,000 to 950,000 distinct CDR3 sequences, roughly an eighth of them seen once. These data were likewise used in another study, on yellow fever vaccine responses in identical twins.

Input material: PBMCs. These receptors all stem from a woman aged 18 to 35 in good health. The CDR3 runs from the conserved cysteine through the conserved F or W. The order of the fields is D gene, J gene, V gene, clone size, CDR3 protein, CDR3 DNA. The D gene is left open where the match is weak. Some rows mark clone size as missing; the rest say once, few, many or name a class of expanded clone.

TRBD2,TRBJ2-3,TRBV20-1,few,CSASPGGVSDTQYF,TGCAGTGCTAGCCCGGGGGGTGTGTCGGATACGCAGTATTTT
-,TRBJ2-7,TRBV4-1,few,CASSQTSFGEQYF,TGCGCCAGCAGCCAGACCTCCTTTGGCGAGCAGTACTTC
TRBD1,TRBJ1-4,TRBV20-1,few,CSASRDSATNEKLFF,TGCAGTGCTAGTAGGGACAGCGCAACTAATGAAAAACTGTTTTTT
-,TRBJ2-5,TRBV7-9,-,CASSPPLGVAETQYF,TGTGCCAGCAGCCCCCCCCTTGGAGTTGCGGAGACCCAGTACTTC
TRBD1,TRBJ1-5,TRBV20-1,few,CSAALGQGGDQPQHF,TGCAGTGCTGCCTTGGGACAGGGCGGCGATCAGCCCCAGCATTTT
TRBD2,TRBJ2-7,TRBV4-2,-,CASSQRIAGGSAYEQYF,TGTGCCAGCAGCCAAAGAATTGCGGGAGGTTCTGCCTACGAGCAGTACTTC
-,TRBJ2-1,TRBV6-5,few,CASSYSTYSYNEQFF,TGTGCCAGCAGTTACTCCACATACTCCTACAATGAGCAGTTCTTC
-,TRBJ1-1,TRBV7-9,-,CASSLVGDYEAFF,TGTGCCAGCAGCTTAGTTGGGGATTATGAAGCTTTCTTT
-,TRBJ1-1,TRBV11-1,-,CASSPNLWNTEAFF,TGTGCCAGCAGCCCTAACCTTTGGAACACTGAAGCTTTCTTT
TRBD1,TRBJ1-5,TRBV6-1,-,CASSEADRGKPQHF,TGTGCCAGCAGTGAAGCTGACAGGGGTAAGCCCCAGCATTTT
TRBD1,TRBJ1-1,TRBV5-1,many,CASSWDGQENTEAFF,TGCGCCAGCAGCTGGGATGGACAGGAAAACACTGAAGCTTTCTTT
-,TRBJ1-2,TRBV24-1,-,CATSDINRDGKWFF,TGTGCCACCAGTGATATAAACCGGGACGGAAAGTGGTTCTTC
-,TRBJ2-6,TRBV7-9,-,CASSEGDGGANVLTF,TGTGCCAGCAGCGAAGGGGACGGTGGGGCCAACGTCCTGACTTTC
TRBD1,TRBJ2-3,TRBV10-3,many,CAIWDRGPTDTQYF,TGTGCCATCTGGGACAGGGGACCCACAGATACGCAGTATTTT
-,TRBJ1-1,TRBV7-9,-,CASSLGDLAMNTEAFF,TGTGCCAGCAGCTTAGGGGATCTGGCCATGAACACTGAAGCTTTCTTT
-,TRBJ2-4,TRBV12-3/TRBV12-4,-,CASSLGQGNAKNIQYF,TGTGCCAGCAGTTTAGGTCAGGGGAATGCCAAAAACATTCAGTACTTC
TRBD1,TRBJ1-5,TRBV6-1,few,CASSAFTGVSNQPQHF,TGTGCCAGCAGTGCATTCACAGGGGTTAGCAATCAGCCCCAGCATTTT
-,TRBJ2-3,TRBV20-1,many,CSATTSLIPDTQYF,TGCAGTGCAACAACTAGCTTAATTCCAGATACGCAGTATTTT
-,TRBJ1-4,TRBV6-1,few,CASSPVWGGEKLFF,TGTGCCAGCAGCCCGGTGTGGGGGGGTGAAAAACTGTTTTTT
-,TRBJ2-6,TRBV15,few,CATSTGGANVLTF,TGTGCCACCAGCACAGGTGGGGCCAACGTCCTGACTTTC
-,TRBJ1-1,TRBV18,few,CASSPPSGEAFF,TGTGCCAGCTCACCACCTTCGGGTGAAGCTTTCTTT
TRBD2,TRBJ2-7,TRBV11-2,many,CASSTRLAGGHEQYF,TGTGCCAGCAGCACCCGACTAGCGGGAGGTCACGAGCAGTACTTC